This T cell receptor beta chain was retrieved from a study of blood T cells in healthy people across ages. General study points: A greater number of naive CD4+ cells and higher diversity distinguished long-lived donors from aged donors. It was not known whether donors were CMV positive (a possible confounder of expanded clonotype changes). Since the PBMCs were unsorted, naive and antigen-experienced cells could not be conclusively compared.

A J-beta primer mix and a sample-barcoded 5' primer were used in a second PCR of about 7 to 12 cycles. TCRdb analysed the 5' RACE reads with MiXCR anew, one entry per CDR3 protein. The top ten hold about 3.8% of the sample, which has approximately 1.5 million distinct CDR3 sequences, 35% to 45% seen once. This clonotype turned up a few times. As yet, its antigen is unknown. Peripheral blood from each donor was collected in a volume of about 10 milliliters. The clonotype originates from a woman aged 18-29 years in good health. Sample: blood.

The CDR3 region has the DNA TGTGCCAGCAGCCCCTCCCTGGGGCAGAACTATGGCTACACCTTC. Residues: CASSPSLGQNYGYTF. The chain links TRBV7-9 to TRBJ1-2, with a possible D match to TRBD1 (5 bases). The CDR3 is made up of 15 amino acids. Germline V gene sequence: CDR1 SEHNR, CDR2 FQNEAQ (reference sequence). V lost 5 bases and J 2 bases, leaving 15 bases between the germline ends.